This T cell receptor (beta chain) was captured by sequencing in a study of CD8 T cells in ankylosing spondylitis. TCRdb re-called the 5' RACE reads through MiXCR, storing one row per CDR3 protein. The table lists around 890,000 distinct CDR3 sequences, 10% to 15% of them singletons. This CDR3 has 13 amino acids. The V end was cut by 8 bases, the J end by 0 bases, with 14 bases between. CDR1 is DFQATT, CDR2 SNEGSKA, per germline (reference sequence). As regards this clonotype: Its target is not known.

Broader study findings: Matched ankylosing spondylitis synovial fluid reportedly showed significant enrichment of disease-linked clones. Ankylosing spondylitis blood appeared to carry a characteristic TCR beta motif of roughly 8 highly homologous variants.

The chain combines TRBV20-1 with TRBJ2-7; D not certain. This clonotype was sampled from a male donor with ankylosing spondylitis. The sample was blood, either unsorted or a sorted T cell fraction (not recorded which). DNA of the CDR3: TGCAGTTTCCTACGGCCCGCCTCCTACGAGCAGTACTTC. Translating it yields CSFLRPASYEQYF.